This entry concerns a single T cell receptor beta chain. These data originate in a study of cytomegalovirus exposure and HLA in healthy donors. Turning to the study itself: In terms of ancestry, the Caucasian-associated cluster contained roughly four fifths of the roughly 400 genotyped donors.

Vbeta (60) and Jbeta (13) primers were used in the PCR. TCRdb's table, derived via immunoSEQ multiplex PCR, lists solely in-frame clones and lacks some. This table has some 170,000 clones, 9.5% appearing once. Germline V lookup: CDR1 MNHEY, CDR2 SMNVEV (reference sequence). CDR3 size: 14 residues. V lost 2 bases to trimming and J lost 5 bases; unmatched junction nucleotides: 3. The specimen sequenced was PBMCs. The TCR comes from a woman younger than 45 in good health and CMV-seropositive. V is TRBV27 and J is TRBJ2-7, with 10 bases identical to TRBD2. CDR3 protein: CASSLLAGDHEQYF. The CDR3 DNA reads TGTGCCAGCAGTTTACTAGCGGGAGACCACGAGCAGTACTTC.